The next 23 T cell receptor beta chains were all read from a single sample in a study of Graves' ophthalmopathy and Graves' hyperthyroidism. TCR beta CDR3 regions were amplified from RNA transcripts. After a first-round RT-PCR with HTBI primers, a second-round multiplex PCR was run. TCRdb reprocessed the multiplex PCR reads via MiXCR and lists one record per CDR3 protein. The sample shows about 1.2 million distinct CDR3 sequences, 36% of them seen only once. The sequencing input was peripheral blood or thyroid tissue (not recorded which). Receptors originate from an adult man with Graves' hyperthyroidism.

This clonotype was counted between two and nine times. This chain connects TRBV6-5 to TRBJ2-7; D remains ambiguous. Germline CDR1 and CDR2: MNHEY and SVGAGI. Trimming took off 6 bases at V and 9 bases at J, with 12 bases between the two ends. The CDR3 is 11 amino acids. The CDR3 reads CASSPRQRQYF. CDR3 nucleotides: TGTGCCAGCAGCCCACGACAAAGGCAGTACTTC.

Ten or more counts support this clonotype. The chain couples TRBV10-3 to TRBJ1-3; D gene unclear. In germline, CDR1 is ENHRY, CDR2 SYGVKD. Trimming pared 2 bases from V and 0 bases from J, leaving 11 bases between. This CDR3 comprises 16 residues. The CDR3 sequence is CAISEVGRSSGNTIYF. The CDR3, as DNA: TGTGCCATCAGTGAGGTTGGGCGAAGCTCTGGAAACACCATATATTTT.

This clonotype was recorded only once. One base away lies a much larger clone, so this may be a sequencing read error. The rearrangement uses TRBV2 and TRBJ2-7, with D perhaps TRBD1 (6 bases). CDR3 size: 12 residues. CDR1 is SNHLY and CDR2 is FYNNEI in the germline V gene. The CDR3 coding sequence is TGTGTCAGCAGCTCGCCGACAGGCGAGCAGTACTTC. Its protein is CVSSSPTGEQYF.

This clonotype was counted only a few times. This sequence joins TRBV4-1 and TRBJ1-1; D perhaps matches TRBD1 (6 bases). Germline V lookup: CDR1 MGHRA, CDR2 YSYEKL. Trimming took off 0 bases at V and 10 bases at J, with 9 bases between the two ends. The CDR3 covers 12 residues. The CDR3 sequence: CASSQDQGGAFF. The CDR3 DNA reads TGCGCCAGCAGCCAAGACCAAGGGGGAGCTTTCTTT.

V is TRBV11-1 and J is TRBJ2-5, with TRBD1 as a possible D gene (6 bases). CDR3 length equals 15 residues. Trimming took 1 base from V and 2 from J, leaving 11 bases between them. From germline, CDR1 is SGHAT and CDR2 FQDESV (reference sequence). CDR3 DNA: TGTGCCAGCAGCTTAGGTTTAGGGGGTCAAGAGACCCAGTACTTC. It specifies CASSLGLGGQETQYF.

This clonotype has more than one count but fewer than ten. J is TRBJ1-2 and V is TRBV12-3 or TRBV12-4; D might be TRBD1 (6 bases). This CDR3 has 16 residues. The V end lost 2 bases, the J end lost 3 bases, and 16 bases lay between the germline ends. CDR3 sequence: CASSLRATGIHYGYTF. CDR3 DNA: TGTGCCAGCAGTTTAAGGGCAACAGGGATACACTATGGCTACACCTTC.

The V call is TRBV5-1, the J call TRBJ1-1; maybe TRBD1 (6 bases). The CDR3 covers 15 residues. V lost 4 bases and J 4 bases, leaving 17 bases between the germline ends. CDR1 and CDR2 from the germline V gene are SGHRS and YFSETQ. CDR3 sequence: CASSRGGQEGTEAFF. CDR3 in DNA: TGCGCCAGCAGCCGCGGGGGGCAAGAGGGCACTGAAGCTTTCTTT. Combining the CDR3 with reference TRBV5-1 and TRBJ1-1 gives the whole variable domain KAGVTQTPRYLIKTRGQQVTLSCSPISGHRSVSWYQQTPGQGLQFLFEYFSETQRNKGNFPGRFSGRQFSNSRSEMNVSTLELGDSALYLCASSRGGQEGTEAFFGQGTRLTVV.

The chain combines TRBV13 with TRBJ1-2; 9 positions agree with TRBD1. There are 15 residues in the CDR3. V was pared by 6 bases and J by 5 bases, with 10 bases of the junction left unmatched. Germline values: CDR1 PRHDT, CDR2 FYEKMQ (reference sequence). The CDR3 here is CASRLQGAPLYGYTF. CDR3 nucleotides: TGTGCCAGCAGATTACAGGGGGCCCCCCTGTATGGCTACACCTTC. Drawing the rest from reference TRBV13 and TRBJ1-2, the complete variable domain is AAGVIQSPRHLIKEKRETATLKCYPIPRHDTVYWYQQGPGQDPQFLISFYEKMQSDKGSIPDRFSAQQFSDYHSELNMSSLELGDSALYFCASRLQGAPLYGYTFGSGTRLTVV.

The V gene is TRBV3-1, the J gene TRBJ1-5; D possibly corresponds to TRBD1 (5 bases). Germline CDR1 reads LGHDT; CDR2 reads YNNKEL (reference sequence). The CDR3 extends over 15 amino acids. The V end lost 2 bases, the J end lost 5 bases, and 13 bases lay between the germline ends. Here the CDR3 reads CASSQNGGSHQPQHF. The CDR3 nucleotides read TGTGCCAGCAGCCAAAATGGGGGGTCCCATCAGCCCCAGCATTTT.

In the case of this clonotype: A much larger clonotype is one base distant, so this may be a read error. The J gene is TRBJ1-2, the V gene TRBV29-1; D is undetermined. The CDR3 has 12 amino acids. The germline V and J ends were trimmed by 1 base and 7 bases, with 10 bases remaining between them. Germline CDR1 and CDR2: SQVTM and ANQGSEA. DNA of the CDR3: TGCAGCGTTGAAGGAGCATGGGGTGGCTACACCTTC. This encodes CSVEGAWGGYTF.

This clonotype appeared many times. V usage is TRBV7-9 and J usage is TRBJ1-2; 10 bases map to TRBD1. V lost 4 bases and J lost 6; bases outside the gene matches: 5. The CDR3 length is 14 residues. In germline, CDR1 is SEHNR, CDR2 FQNEAQ (reference sequence). The CDR3: CASSSPGQGNGYTF. The CDR3 nucleotides are TGTGCCAGCAGCTCTCCGGGACAGGGGAATGGCTACACCTTC.

V and J are TRBV7-9 and TRBJ1-1, with no clear D. The CDR3 spans 18 residues. V was shortened by 3 bases and J by 0 bases, with 20 bases between the two germline ends. Germline lookup yields CDR1 SEHNR and CDR2 FQNEAQ (reference sequence). CDR3 nucleotide sequence: TGTGCCAGCAGCTTGTCGTATGGAGAGGCTAACCTGAACACTGAAGCTTTCTTT. It translates to CASSLSYGEANLNTEAFF.

CDR3 in amino acids: CASSYSTGEANSPLHF. The CDR3 DNA sequence: TGTGCCAGCAGTTACTCGACAGGGGAGGCTAATTCACCCCTCCACTTT. This chain joins TRBV6-6 and TRBJ1-6, with 8 bases that match TRBD1. Germline loops: CDR1 MNHNY, CDR2 SVGAGI (reference sequence). V was clipped by 0 bases and J by 6 bases; unmatched bases: 4. The CDR3 length is 16 residues.

Only one count was recorded for this clonotype. V and J are TRBV7-9 and TRBJ2-5; D gene uncertain. The CDR3 contains 13 residues. Germline values: CDR1 SEHNR, CDR2 FQNEAQ (reference sequence). The V end was cut by 1 base, the J end by 3 bases, with 6 bases between. DNA for the CDR3: TGTGCCAGCAGCTTAGTGAACGAAGAGACCCAGTACTTC. Encoded protein: CASSLVNEETQYF.

This clonotype has ten or more counts. The genes are TRBV5-1 and TRBJ2-7; D remains ambiguous. The CDR3 spans 14 residues. Germline values: CDR1 SGHRS, CDR2 YFSETQ. Trimming took off 1 base at V and 1 base at J, with 9 bases between the two ends. The CDR3 sequence: CASSLQTDSYEQYF. Written as DNA, the CDR3 is TGCGCCAGCAGCTTGCAAACGGATTCCTACGAGCAGTACTTC.

This clonotype was recorded once. This may stem from a read error, because a much larger clone lies one nucleotide away. V and J are TRBV7-2 and TRBJ2-7, with D possibly TRBD1 on 6 matching bases. The CDR3 length is 14 residues. Germline CDR1 SGHTA, CDR2 FQGNSA. Here the CDR3 DNA reads TGTGCCAGCAGCCAAGGGACACCCTCTTACGAGCAGCACTTC. It translates to CASSQGTPSYEQHF.

This clonotype was seen repeatedly, ten times or more. The CDR3 region has the DNA TGTGCCATCAGTGAGGGACAGAACTACGAGCAGTACTTC. It codes for CAISEGQNYEQYF. The chain employs TRBV10-3 and TRBJ2-7; TRBD1 might be the D (6 bases). The CDR3 totals 13 residues. Germline V CDR1 and CDR2: ENHRY, SYGVKD. V lost 2 bases to trimming and J lost 3 bases, with 8 bases between them.

This clonotype was recorded a few times. The chain has TRBV6-5 and TRBJ2-7; D gene uncertain. The V gene lost 6 bases and the J gene lost 0 bases, with 12 bases spanning the gap. Germline loops: CDR1 MNHEY, CDR2 SVGAGI. The CDR3 totals 14 residues. This chain's CDR3 is CASRTEYNSYEQYF. For the CDR3, the DNA is TGTGCCAGCAGGACTGAGTATAACTCCTACGAGCAGTACTTC.

This clonotype has a handful of counts. V usage is TRBV2 and J usage is TRBJ1-5, with 9 bases identical to TRBD1. The CDR3 sequence is 14 residues long. Germline CDR1 reads SNHLY; CDR2 reads FYNNEI. V dropped 4 bases and J dropped 7; count of bases not matched to a gene: 5. CDR3 amino acids: CASSGDREVQPQHF. The CDR3 DNA sequence: TGTGCCAGCAGTGGGGACAGGGAAGTACAGCCCCAGCATTTT.

The chain has TRBV12-3 or TRBV12-4 and TRBJ1-5, with D tentatively TRBD1 (6 bases). This CDR3 is built from 16 residues. With 8 bases removed from V and 7 bases from J, the gap between germline ends came to 24 bases. CDR3 coding DNA: TGTGCCAGCGGGATAAGGGGGTCCGGAATCGGACAGCCCCAGCATTTT. Translation gives CASGIRGSGIGQPQHF.

This chain links TRBV2 with TRBJ1-1; a possible D gene is TRBD1 (6 bases). V lost 6 bases and J lost 1, with 15 bases in between. The CDR3 runs 15 residues. Per germline, CDR1 SNHLY and CDR2 FYNNEI. This CDR3 reads CASSPGGGQNTEAFF. In DNA, the CDR3 is TGTGCCAGCAGCCCGGGGGGCGGACAGAACACTGAAGCTTTCTTT.

This chain links TRBV20-1 with TRBJ2-5; perhaps D is TRBD1 or TRBD2 (6 bases each). The CDR3 spans 13 residues. V was shortened by 5 bases and J by 9 bases, with 19 bases between the two germline ends. The germline V gene encodes CDR1 DFQATT and CDR2 SNEGSKA (reference sequence). The CDR3 DNA reads as TGCAGTGCTGACGAGGGGGGCAATCAGCCCCAGTACTTC. Translating gives CSADEGGNQPQYF.

CDR3 bases: TGTGCCAGCAGGGGTTATCGGGACAGCACACAGTACGAGCAGTACTTC. This translates into CASRGYRDSTQYEQYF. The rearrangement links TRBV2 to TRBJ2-7; TRBD1 matches at 7 bases. Germline values: CDR1 SNHLY, CDR2 FYNNEI. The CDR3 consists of 16 residues. V lost 6 bases to trimming and J lost 4 bases; unmatched junction nucleotides: 15. Drawing the rest from reference TRBV2 and TRBJ2-7, the complete variable domain is EPEVTQTPSHQVTQMGQEVILRCVPISNHLYFYWYRQILGQKVEFLVSFYNNEISEKSEIFDDQFSVERPDGSNFTLKIRSTKLEDSAMYFCASRGYRDSTQYEQYFGPGTRLTVT.